The clone carrying this TCR beta chain was observed a handful of times. Its target is not known. This sample was taken from a study of T-cell memory formation after mild COVID-19. cDNA libraries for TCR alpha and TCR beta, carrying sample barcodes and UMIs, came from 5'RACE with constant-segment primers. Via MiXCR, TCRdb re-called the 5' RACE reads, giving one row per CDR3 protein. The table has roughly 380,000 distinct CDR3 sequences, 25% to 30% seen once. General study findings and limits: The finding that pre-infection memory included some responding clones suggested that cross-reactive memory joined.

The CDR3 loop spans 16 amino acids. Per the germline V gene, CDR1 is SGDLS and CDR2 is YYNGEE. The trim removed 3 bases at V and 2 bases at J, leaving 5 bases unmatched. The sample comprised PBMCs or a T cell subset sorted from them (not recorded which). The sequence came from an adult woman who had mild COVID-19 (a few samples of this study predate the infection). Cell type and time point are not known. The V gene is TRBV9, the J gene TRBJ2-3, with 11 positions matching TRBD2. The CDR3 nucleotides are TGTGCCAGCAGCGACAGACTAGCGGGGTCCACAGATACGCAGTATTTT. Amino acid sequence: CASSDRLAGSTDTQYF.